The 29 T cell receptor beta chains below come from one sample, sequenced in a study of shared clonotypes between healthy human individuals. TCRdb's copy holds only in-frame clones and misses some; the assay was immunoSEQ multiplex PCR. This sample has about 2.4 million clones, with 93% found just once. The sequencing sample was made of naive CD4+ T cells from PBMCs. Subset of the sample: CD45RA+ positively selected. The source is a man younger than 35 in good health. Some clones in this sample may be carry-over from other donors' samples.

CDR3 sequence: CASSMTSGSYNEQFF. Here the CDR3 DNA reads TGTGCCAGCAGCATGACTAGCGGGAGTTACAATGAGCAGTTCTTC. V gene TRBV5-4 combines with J gene TRBJ2-1, with 12 bases that match TRBD2. This CDR3 spans 15 amino acids. The V and J ends lost 4 bases and 4 bases, in that order; junction bases with no gene match: 3. CDR1 is SGHNT and CDR2 is YYREEE in the germline V gene (reference sequence).

The CDR3 is CASEPGGGINQPQHF. CDR3 DNA: TGTGCCAGCGAACCGGGAGGGGGGATCAATCAGCCCCAGCATTTT. The chain couples TRBV2 to TRBJ1-5; TRBD1 might be the D (6 bases). Germline V gene data show CDR1 as SNHLY and CDR2 as FYNNEI. CDR3 size: 15 residues. Trimming removed 8 bases from V and 3 bases from J, with 17 bases in between.

For the CDR3, the DNA is TGTGCCAGCAGCTTAGCGGGAGGGGACAATGAGCAGTTCTTC. Its protein is CASSLAGGDNEQFF. The chain carries TRBV7-2 and TRBJ2-1; 7 bases agree with TRBD2. Germline values: CDR1 SGHTA, CDR2 FQGNSA. This CDR3 is built from 14 residues. The ends lost 0 bases at V and 5 bases at J; junction bases unmatched: 1.

This clone was observed a single time. This chain connects TRBV15 to TRBJ2-3; tentatively, D is TRBD1 (6 bases). This CDR3 is 16 amino acids long. V dropped 4 bases and J dropped 4 bases, with 18 bases sitting between them. The germline V gene has CDR1 LNHNV and CDR2 YYDKDF (reference sequence). The CDR3 region has the DNA TGTGCCACCAGCACCGGTTTAAGGGGGTTGTCAGATACGCAGTATTTT. This translates into CATSTGLRGLSDTQYF.

This clone turned up a few times. The chain has TRBV6-1 and TRBJ1-2; TRBD1 might be the D (5 bases). Germline lookup yields CDR1 MNHNS and CDR2 SASEGT. This CDR3 has 11 amino acids. Trimming cost V 2 bases and J 7 bases, with 5 bases left between them. CDR3 region: CASSEQGGYTF. For the CDR3, the DNA is TGTGCCAGCAGTGAACAGGGTGGCTACACCTTC.

The chain uses TRBV19 and TRBJ1-4; no firm D call. The CDR3 sequence is 15 residues long. Germline loops: CDR1 LNHDA, CDR2 SQIVND (reference sequence). Trimming left V 1 base short and J 6 bases short, with 12 bases between. CDR3 protein: CASSIVPGTHEKLFF. The CDR3 DNA reads TGTGCCAGTAGTATAGTCCCGGGAACACATGAAAAACTGTTTTTT.

V is TRBV6-4 and J is TRBJ1-2, with TRBD1 matching 7 bases. CDR3 size: 15 residues. Unmatched junction bases numbered 6, after V lost 0 bases and J lost 5 bases. Germline V gives CDR1 MRHNA, CDR2 SNTAGT. This chain's CDR3 is CASSDSRQGRYGYTF. The CDR3 nucleotides are TGTGCCAGCAGTGACTCGAGACAGGGACGGTATGGCTACACCTTC.

The chain couples TRBV11-2 to TRBJ2-7, with D uncertain. V gave up 0 bases and J gave up 0 bases, with 6 bases separating them. Germline assignment: CDR1 SGHAT and CDR2 FQNNGV. CDR3 length: 14 residues. The DNA of the CDR3 is TGTGCCAGCAGCTTAGACAGCCTCTCCTACGAGCAGTACTTC. Translating gives CASSLDSLSYEQYF.

V and J are TRBV7-8 and TRBJ2-7; 7 nucleotides align to TRBD2. The V gene end was trimmed by 0 bases and the J gene end by 6 bases; junction bases not matched to a gene: 23. CDR1 is SGHVS and CDR2 is FQNEAQ in the germline V gene. CDR3 size: 20 residues. CDR3 DNA sequence: TGTGCCAGCAGCTTAGCGCGACCCGATTTCTCGGCGGGAGTGGTTCTCGAGCAGTACTTC. This sequence encodes CASSLARPDFSAGVVLEQYF. The variable domain in full, completed from reference TRBV7-8 and TRBJ2-7, reads GAGVSQSPRYKVAKRGQDVALRCDPISGHVSLFWYQQALGQGPEFLTYFQNEAQLDKSGLPSDRFFAERPEGSVSTLKIQRTQQEDSAVYLCASSLARPDFSAGVVLEQYFGPGTRLTVT.

The V gene is TRBV27, the J gene TRBJ2-5; weak D call: TRBD2 (5 bases). CDR1 and CDR2 (germline): MNHEY, SMNVEV (reference sequence). The CDR3 loop spans 13 amino acids. Trimming took off 2 bases at V and 4 bases at J, with 8 bases between the two ends. The chain's CDR3 is CASSLAGPETQYF. The CDR3 bases are TGTGCCAGCAGTTTAGCGGGCCCAGAGACCCAGTACTTC.

About this clone: Other DNA sequences within the sample encode an identical CDR3. The chain employs TRBV5-1 and TRBJ2-7; TRBD1 might be the D (6 bases). Germline loops: CDR1 SGHRS, CDR2 YFSETQ. This CDR3 is built from 13 residues. Trimming left V 4 bases short and J 3 bases short, with 11 bases between. The CDR3 spells CASSKIRGYEQYF. The CDR3 DNA reads TGCGCCAGCAGCAAAATCAGGGGCTACGAGCAGTACTTC.

V gene TRBV28 combines with J gene TRBJ2-7; 10 nucleotides align to TRBD2. Germline V gives CDR1 MDHEN, CDR2 SYDVKM. This CDR3 spans 16 amino acids. Germline trimming cut 2 bases from V and 3 bases from J; bases unmatched to any gene: 7. The CDR3 nucleotides are TGTGCCAGCAGTTTACCCGGGGCTAGCGGGAGCTACGAGCAGTACTTC. Amino acid sequence: CASSLPGASGSYEQYF.

The chain's CDR3 is CASSATSGGLGNIQYF. The CDR3 DNA reads as TGTGCCAGCAGCGCTACTAGCGGAGGGTTGGGAAACATTCAGTACTTC. The chain carries TRBV11-2 and TRBJ2-4; 8 bases line up with TRBD2. V trimming: 5 bases; J trimming: 6 bases; junction bases outside the gene matches: 12. CDR1 and CDR2 (germline): SGHAT, FQNNGV. This CDR3 region has 16 residues.

This clone was seen a few times. The chain employs TRBV7-7 and TRBJ2-4; D might be TRBD2 (6 bases). V lost 5 bases, J lost 6 bases, and 23 bases lay in between. Germline CDR1 reads SSHAT; CDR2 reads FNYEAQ (reference sequence). The CDR3 is 17 amino acids. CDR3 region: CASSPPRVRDEVNIQYF. The CDR3 nucleotides read TGTGCCAGCAGCCCCCCTAGGGTGCGGGACGAGGTAAACATTCAGTACTTC.

This clone was seen once. The V call is TRBV19, the J call TRBJ2-1, with TRBD2 matching over 13 bases. The J segment lost 2 bases and the V segment lost 8 bases, leaving 0 bases of the junction unmatched. The length of the CDR3 is 14 residues. Germline CDR1 LNHDA, CDR2 SQIVND (reference sequence). As DNA, the CDR3 is TGTGCCAGTGGACTAGCGGGGGCCTACAATGAGCAGTTCTTC. It is translated as CASGLAGAYNEQFF.

V and J are TRBV28 and TRBJ2-7, with D uncertain. Looked up from germline, CDR1 is MDHEN and CDR2 is SYDVKM. The CDR3 has 15 residues. V shed 3 bases and J shed 0 bases, with 12 bases lying between them. The CDR3 DNA reads TGTGCCAGCAGTTTTGTCAGGTCGGGCTCCTACGAGCAGTACTTC. Protein product: CASSFVRSGSYEQYF.

The chain recombines TRBV4-3 with TRBJ2-1; the D is unclear. The germline V and J ends were trimmed by 4 bases and 0 bases, with 10 bases remaining between them. Looked up from germline, CDR1 is LGHNA and CDR2 is YSLEER. This CDR3 is 15 amino acids long. This chain's CDR3 is CASSRAGDSYNEQFF. The CDR3 DNA sequence: TGCGCCAGCAGCCGTGCAGGTGACTCCTACAATGAGCAGTTCTTC.

The chain uses TRBV18 and TRBJ1-1; D is perhaps TRBD1 (5 bases). Per germline, CDR1 KGHSH and CDR2 LQKENI. CDR3 length: 13 amino acids. The V end lost 7 bases, the J end lost 3 bases, and 12 bases lay between the germline ends. CDR3 DNA sequence: TGTGCCAGCTTACGGGGGAAGGACACTGAAGCTTTCTTT. This codes for CASLRGKDTEAFF.

V and J are TRBV30 and TRBJ1-1; D is uncertain. Trimming shortened V by 0 bases and J by 2 bases, and 10 bases separated the two germline ends. This CDR3 spans 14 amino acids. CDR1 and CDR2 (germline): GTSNPN, SVGIG (reference sequence). The chain's CDR3 is CAWSVDLGNTEAFF. The CDR3 DNA reads as TGTGCCTGGAGTGTAGATCTGGGAAACACTGAAGCTTTCTTT.

The chain combines TRBV25-1 with TRBJ2-1; 12 nucleotides match TRBD1. The junction had 14 bases not matched to a gene; V was cut back by 5 bases and J by 12 bases. There are 16 residues in the CDR3. Germline CDR1 reads MGHDK; CDR2 reads SYGVNS. CDR3 protein: CASSQTGGQGALGQFF. In nucleotides, the CDR3 is TGTGCCAGCAGTCAGACAGGGGGACAGGGGGCTTTAGGGCAGTTCTTC.

In its sample, this clone was seen a few times. The chain links TRBV19 to TRBJ1-2; 9 bases map to TRBD1. Germline CDR1 reads LNHDA; CDR2 reads SQIVND (reference sequence). The CDR3 covers 15 residues. The junction had 12 bases not matched to a gene; V was cut back by 5 bases and J by 8 bases. The CDR3 spells CASSSRGQGTVGYTF. The DNA for the CDR3 is TGTGCCAGTAGTTCCCGGGGACAGGGTACTGTCGGCTACACCTTC.

Points on this clone: This specimen includes other DNA sequences encoding the same CDR3. The V call is TRBV9, the J call TRBJ2-1; D might be TRBD2 (6 bases). V lost 0 bases, J lost 1 base, and 11 bases lay in between. Per the germline V gene, CDR1 is SGDLS and CDR2 is YYNGEE. This CDR3 contains 16 residues. For the CDR3, the DNA is TGTGCCAGCAGCGTAGGGCTAGCGACTTCCTACAATGAGCAGTTCTTC. Its protein product is CASSVGLATSYNEQFF. Looking up the rest from reference TRBV9 and TRBJ2-1 gives the full variable domain: DSGVTQTPKHLITATGQRVTLRCSPRSGDLSVYWYQQSLDQGLQFLIQYYNGEERAKGNILERFSAQQFPDLHSELNLSSLELGDSALYFCASSVGLATSYNEQFFGPGTRLTVL.

A note on this clone: The sample holds other DNA sequences that translate to the same CDR3. The rearrangement links TRBV19 to TRBJ2-3; D uncertain. The CDR3 has 13 residues. V was shortened by 3 bases and J by 2 bases, with 6 bases between the two germline ends. Germline loops: CDR1 LNHDA, CDR2 SQIVND (reference sequence). CDR3 coding DNA: TGTGCCAGTAGTATCGCCTTCACAGATACGCAGTATTTT. This codes for CASSIAFTDTQYF.

J is TRBJ1-5 and V is TRBV28, with D possibly TRBD1 on 5 matching bases. The germline V gene has CDR1 MDHEN and CDR2 SYDVKM. The CDR3 runs to 15 residues. V lost 7 bases and J 2 bases, leaving 15 bases between the germline ends. The CDR3 bases are TGTGCCAGCATATACCGGGACCGCGGCAATCAGCCCCAGCATTTT. Encoded protein: CASIYRDRGNQPQHF. Combining the CDR3 with reference TRBV28 and TRBJ1-5 gives the whole variable domain DVKVTQSSRYLVKRTGEKVFLECVQDMDHENMFWYRQDPGLGLRLIYFSYDVKMKEKGDIPEGYSVSREKKERFSLILESASTNQTSMYLCASIYRDRGNQPQHFGDGTRLSIL.

This clone was observed once. V is TRBV11-2 and J is TRBJ2-7; D is uncertain. The length of the CDR3 is 11 residues. From germline, CDR1 is SGHAT and CDR2 FQNNGV. V gave up 7 bases and J gave up 5 bases, with 9 bases separating them. CDR3 loop: CASTNLNEQYF. CDR3 DNA: TGTGCCAGCACCAACCTAAACGAGCAGTACTTC.

This chain joins TRBV5-1 and TRBJ2-1; 7 bases line up with TRBD2. The V segment lost 0 bases and the J segment 9 bases; nucleotides outside the gene matches: 15. The CDR3 runs to 17 residues. Germline CDR1 SGHRS, CDR2 YFSETQ. CDR3 coding DNA: TGCGCCAGCAGCTTGGGGTTGGGCGGGAGCGGCTTGGCTGAGCAGTTCTTC. This gives the protein CASSLGLGGSGLAEQFF.

CDR3 loop: CASSISLAVNTGELFF. In nucleotides, the CDR3 is TGTGCCAGCAGTATCAGCCTAGCGGTGAACACCGGGGAGCTGTTTTTT. This sequence joins TRBV2 and TRBJ2-2; 7 bases line up with TRBD2. CDR1 and CDR2 (germline): SNHLY, FYNNEI. J lost 1 base, V lost 5 bases, and 7 bases had no gene match. The CDR3 contains 16 residues.

The chain combines TRBV15 with TRBJ2-2; D is uncertain. Germline CDR1 and CDR2: LNHNV and YYDKDF (reference sequence). The CDR3 loop spans 16 amino acids. Trimming pared 0 bases from V and 1 base from J, leaving 9 bases between. CDR3: CATSREMGRNTGELFF. In DNA, the CDR3 is TGTGCCACCAGCAGAGAGATGGGCAGGAACACCGGGGAGCTGTTTTTT.

The chain carries TRBV5-1 and TRBJ1-3; D is undetermined. CDR1 and CDR2 from the germline V gene are SGHRS and YFSETQ. This CDR3 has 17 amino acids. V lost 3 bases, J lost 0 bases, and 16 bases lay in between. CDR3 in amino acids: CASSSAGSIYSGNTIYF. DNA of the CDR3: TGCGCCAGCAGCTCGGCTGGATCTATTTACTCTGGAAACACCATATATTTT.